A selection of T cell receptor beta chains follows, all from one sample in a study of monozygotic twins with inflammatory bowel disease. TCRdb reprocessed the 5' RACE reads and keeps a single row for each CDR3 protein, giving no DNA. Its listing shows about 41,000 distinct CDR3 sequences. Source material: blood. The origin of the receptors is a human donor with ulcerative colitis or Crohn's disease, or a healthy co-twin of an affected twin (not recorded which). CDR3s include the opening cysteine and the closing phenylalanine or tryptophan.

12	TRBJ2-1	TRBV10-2	CASSESLIEQFF
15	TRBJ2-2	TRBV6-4	CASSQTGGGTGELFF
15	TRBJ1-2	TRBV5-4	CASSPLGDRLYGYTF
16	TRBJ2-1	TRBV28	CASSTYQGRGANEQFF
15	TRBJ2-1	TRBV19	CASSTLSGRGNEQFF
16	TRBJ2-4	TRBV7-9	CASSAQATIAKNIQYF
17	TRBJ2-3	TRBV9	CASSASPGQHRTDTQYF
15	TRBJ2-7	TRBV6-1	CASSETTRIVYEQYF
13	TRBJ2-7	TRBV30	CAWLGQATYEQYF
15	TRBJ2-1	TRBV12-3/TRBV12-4	CASSAGSGVYNEQFF
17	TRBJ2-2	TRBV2	CASSMQDIRGPTGELFF
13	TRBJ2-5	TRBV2	CASSEGLVETQYF
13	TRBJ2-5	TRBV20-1	CSGLWSGVETQYF
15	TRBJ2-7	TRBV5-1	CASSLEGSGVYEQYF
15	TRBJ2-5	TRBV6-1	CASSTMTGAGETQYF
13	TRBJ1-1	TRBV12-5	CASGGTANTEAFF
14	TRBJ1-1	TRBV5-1	CASRQGRVNTEAFF
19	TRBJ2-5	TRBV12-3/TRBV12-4	CASSLSVLFLAGGPETQYF
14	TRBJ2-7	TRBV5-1	CASSFRGENYEQYF
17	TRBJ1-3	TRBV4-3	CASSQLNRGASGNTIYF
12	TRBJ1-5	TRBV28	CASSLDLWDRGF
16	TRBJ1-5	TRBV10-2	CASSPGQGTGNQPQHF
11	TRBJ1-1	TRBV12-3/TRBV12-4	CASSLKDYSFF
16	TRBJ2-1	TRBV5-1	CASSLGMAGLYNEQFF
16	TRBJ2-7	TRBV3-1	CASSQSMLVASYEQYF
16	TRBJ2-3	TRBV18	CASSPFAGQPTDTQYF